These 29 T cell receptor beta chains originate from one sample sequenced in a study of CD8 T cells in Susac syndrome (dated by TCRdb to between 2019 and 2020). Receptor libraries were prepared by the immunoSEQ multiplex PCR assay. RNA was extracted using the RNeasy kit, and about 0.45 to 1 ug of the RNA was reverse transcribed with random hexamers. TCRdb handled the public reads itself, with Q25 trimming in fastp and clone calling in MiXCR, and kept productive beta chains. Merged by CDR3 protein, the rows form single entries marked with the most common genes and DNA. The sample yields about 280,000 distinct CDR3 sequences; more than 75% were counted once. The ten biggest clones cover over 0.1% of the sample. The material sequenced was CD8+ T cells from PBMCs. These TCRs come from a human donor with multiple sclerosis.

The CDR3 protein is CASRKYDRLGRATYEQYF. Here the CDR3 DNA reads TGCGCCAGCAGAAAATACGACAGGCTGGGGAGGGCCACCTACGAGCAGTACTTC. The chain employs TRBV5-1 and TRBJ2-7, with D tentatively TRBD2 (7 bases). V shed 5 bases and J shed 2 bases, with 26 bases lying between them. The CDR3 runs to 18 residues. Germline CDR1 is SGHRS and CDR2 is YFSETQ.

The rearrangement links TRBV7-9 to TRBJ2-7; D not resolved. Germline CDR1 reads SEHNR; CDR2 reads FQNEAQ (reference sequence). This CDR3 is built from 12 residues. V was pared by 4 bases and J by 7 bases, with 11 bases between. The CDR3 is CASSSSPREQYF. The DNA for the CDR3 is TGTGCCAGCAGCTCGTCCCCTAGGGAGCAGTACTTC.

The chain combines TRBV9 with TRBJ2-2; 7 nucleotides match TRBD2. Losses at the gene ends were 3 bases for V and 7 bases for J; bases not matched to a gene: 15. In germline, CDR1 is SGDLS, CDR2 YYNGEE. CDR3 length: 17 residues. The CDR3 nucleotides read TGTGCCAGCAGCGCCCCGGTGGGAGGGCCAAGTAACGGGGAGCTGTTTTTT. Translated, it gives CASSAPVGGPSNGELFF.

The chain links TRBV9 to TRBJ2-7; 7 bases line up with TRBD2. This CDR3 comprises 14 residues. Germline V gene data show CDR1 as SGDLS and CDR2 as YYNGEE. The J segment lost 5 bases and the V segment lost 3 bases, leaving 8 bases of the junction unmatched. The CDR3 sequence is CASSGSGEANEQYF. DNA of the CDR3: TGTGCCAGCAGCGGGAGCGGGGAGGCGAACGAGCAGTACTTC.

This chain joins TRBV28 and TRBJ2-7; 10 nucleotides agree with TRBD2. The CDR3 runs 15 residues. CDR1 MDHEN and CDR2 SYDVKM come from the germline V gene. V shed 3 bases, J shed 2 bases, and the junction held 4 bases outside the gene matches. DNA of the CDR3: TGTGCCAGCAGTTTTGGCCTAGCGGGAGCCTACGAGCAGTACTTC. This translates into CASSFGLAGAYEQYF.

Comments on this clonotype: The junction and the germline gene differ at one end; a read error may be behind it. This chain joins TRBV20-1 and TRBJ1-5; D is unclear. The germline gives CDR1 DFQATT, CDR2 SNEGSKA (reference sequence). The CDR3 is 15 residues long. The DNA for the CDR3 is TGCAGTGCTGGAGAGGGCAAAACTAGCAATCAGCCCCAGCATTTT. The encoded protein is CSAGEGKTSNQPQHF.

This rearrangement joins TRBV2 to TRBJ1-2; D gene uncertain. Trimming cost V 6 bases and J 8 bases, with 13 bases left between them. The germline CDR1 and CDR2 sequences are SNHLY and FYNNEI. The CDR3 contains 12 residues. The CDR3 coding sequence is TGTGCCAGCAGGGGTTTGGCGCGGGGCTACACCTTC. Protein product: CASRGLARGYTF. Complete variable domain (other parts from reference TRBV2 and TRBJ1-2): EPEVTQTPSHQVTQMGQEVILRCVPISNHLYFYWYRQILGQKVEFLVSFYNNEISEKSEIFDDQFSVERPDGSNFTLKIRSTKLEDSAMYFCASRGLARGYTFGSGTRLTVV.

The chain combines TRBV12-3 or TRBV12-4 with TRBJ2-5, with TRBD2 identical over 7 bases. This CDR3 has 13 residues. Losses at the gene ends were 5 bases for V and 3 bases for J; bases not matched to a gene: 3. CDR3 sequence: CASSMTSKETQYF. The CDR3, as DNA: TGTGCCAGCAGTATGACTAGCAAAGAGACCCAGTACTTC.

This sequence joins TRBV27 and TRBJ2-3, with D perhaps matching TRBD1 or TRBD2 (6 bases each). The V end lost 11 bases, the J end lost 5 bases, and 26 bases lay between the germline ends. CDR1 is MNHEY and CDR2 is SMNVEV in the germline V gene (reference sequence). This CDR3 is 16 amino acids long. The CDR3 protein is CAAGYPGQAGQDTQYF. The CDR3 nucleotides read TGTGCCGCTGGGTACCCGGGACAAGCGGGTCAAGATACGCAGTATTTT.

The CDR3 region has the DNA TGTGCCAGTAGTATTCAAGGACTAGCGGGGAACAATGAGCAGTTCTTC. Amino acids: CASSIQGLAGNNEQFF. The J gene is TRBJ2-1, the V gene TRBV19; 12 bases match TRBD2. The J segment lost 5 bases and the V segment lost 3 bases, leaving 5 bases of the junction unmatched. Germline CDR1 reads LNHDA; CDR2 reads SQIVND (reference sequence). CDR3 length: 16 amino acids. Variable domain in full (rest from reference TRBV19 and TRBJ2-1): DGGITQSPKYLFRKEGQNVTLSCEQNLNHDAMYWYRQDPGQGLRLIYYSQIVNDFQKGDIAEGYSVSREKKESFPLTVTSAQKNPTAFYLCASSIQGLAGNNEQFFGPGTRLTVL.

This clonotype is a singleton in its sample. The chain combines TRBV28 with TRBJ2-7, with a tentative D call TRBD1 (6 bases). The CDR3 covers 14 residues. Germline loops: CDR1 MDHEN, CDR2 SYDVKM. The V gene lost 5 bases and the J gene lost 0 bases, with 11 bases spanning the gap. The CDR3 DNA reads TGTGCCAGCAGTCAGTACAGGGACTCCTACGAGCAGTACTTC. It translates to CASSQYRDSYEQYF.

This clonotype was observed a handful of times. The chain carries TRBV19 and TRBJ2-1, with TRBD2 matching over 8 bases. CDR1 and CDR2 (germline): LNHDA, SQIVND (reference sequence). The CDR3 consists of 14 residues. J was trimmed by 4 bases and V by 3 bases; bases with no gene match: 2. CDR3 nucleotides: TGTGCCAGTAGTATTGCTAGCGGGTACAATGAGCAGTTCTTC. Protein: CASSIASGYNEQFF.

This chain uses TRBV10-3 with TRBJ1-2; D not resolved. This CDR3 has 11 residues. Trimming removed 4 bases from V and 8 bases from J, with 8 bases in between. CDR1 is ENHRY and CDR2 is SYGVKD in the germline V gene. CDR3 sequence (DNA): TGTGCCATCAGTGTCGCGAGAGGCTACACCTTC. Amino acid sequence: CAISVARGYTF.

V is TRBV30 and J is TRBJ1-1, with a possible D match to TRBD1 (5 bases). V was clipped by 4 bases and J by 4 bases, with 19 bases between them. CDR3 size: 15 residues. CDR1 and CDR2 (germline): GTSNPN, SVGIG (reference sequence). The CDR3 nucleotides read TGTGCCTGGACCGACCGGACGGGGGTAGGCACTGAAGCTTTCTTT. Translated: CAWTDRTGVGTEAFF.

This chain uses TRBV4-1 with TRBJ1-4; D is unclear. This CDR3 region has 14 residues. Germline lookup yields CDR1 MGHRA and CDR2 YSYEKL. V was cut by 2 bases and J by 5 bases, with 9 bases left in between. The CDR3 region is CASSQWSWNEKLFF. The CDR3 DNA follows: TGCGCCAGCAGCCAATGGTCTTGGAATGAAAAACTGTTTTTT.

V gene TRBV29-1 combines with J gene TRBJ2-3; 10 bases are shared with TRBD2. In germline, CDR1 is SQVTM, CDR2 ANQGSEA. The junction had 8 bases not matched to a gene; V was cut back by 4 bases and J by 4 bases. This CDR3 comprises 15 residues. This CDR3 reads CSVGSLAGVSDTQYF. Here the CDR3 DNA reads TGCAGCGTTGGGTCGCTAGCGGGAGTCTCAGATACGCAGTATTTT.

A remark on this clonotype: A read error may account for a junction end that differs from germline. The chain is built from TRBV4-2 and TRBJ2-1; no clear D gene. The CDR3 spans 12 residues. Germline CDR1 LGHNA, CDR2 YNFKEQ. CDR3 DNA sequence: TGTGCCAGCAGCCAAGATCGAGACGAGCGGTTCTTC. Translating it yields CASSQDRDERFF.

The rearrangement joins TRBV29-1 to TRBJ2-1; weak D call: TRBD1 (5 bases). This CDR3 spans 11 amino acids. V lost 6 bases and J lost 7, with 10 bases in between. In germline, CDR1 is SQVTM, CDR2 ANQGSEA. The DNA for the CDR3 is TGCAGCGTAGGGGCGACTAATGAGCAGTTCTTC. Protein product: CSVGATNEQFF.

The genes are TRBV28 and TRBJ1-6; D remains unclear. Per germline, CDR1 MDHEN and CDR2 SYDVKM. Deletions cut 4 bases from V and 0 bases from J, with 16 bases between. The CDR3 is 18 residues long. CDR3 sequence reads: CASSYPLVGSSYNSPLHF. The CDR3 bases are TGTGCCAGCAGTTACCCCCTGGTGGGTTCCTCCTATAATTCACCCCTCCACTTT.

V is TRBV20-1 and J is TRBJ2-1, with D unresolved. The CDR3 extends over 11 amino acids. The ends were cut back, 6 bases at V and 7 bases at J, with 10 bases in the middle. Germline CDR1 and CDR2: DFQATT and SNEGSKA (reference sequence). Written as DNA, the CDR3 is TGCAGTGCCAGACTGGATAATGAGCAGTTCTTC. Translation gives CSARLDNEQFF.

The genes are TRBV6-2 or TRBV6-3 and TRBJ2-3; D is unclear. V lost 11 bases to trimming and J lost 0 bases, with 12 bases between them. Germline CDR1 MNHEY, CDR2 SVGEGT. CDR3 length: 13 residues. Here the CDR3 DNA reads TGTGCCTCCTCGCGGTATAGCACAGATACGCAGTATTTT. Translated: CASSRYSTDTQYF.

V usage is TRBV6-1 and J usage is TRBJ2-1; 13 nucleotides match TRBD2. The CDR3 spans 16 residues. Germline loops: CDR1 MNHNS, CDR2 SASEGT. V lost 7 bases and J lost 5; bases outside the gene matches: 8. CDR3 region: CASTRTSGSGDNEQFF. CDR3 sequence (DNA): TGTGCCAGCACTCGGACTAGCGGGAGTGGGGACAATGAGCAGTTCTTC.

This clonotype was observed once. The V and J genes are TRBV2 and TRBJ2-3, with 7 bases matching TRBD1. Germline V gives CDR1 SNHLY, CDR2 FYNNEI. With V trimmed by 1 base and J by 0 bases, 7 bases remained unmatched. This CDR3 is 17 amino acids long. CDR3 sequence (DNA): TGTGCCAGCAGTGAAGACCGGGACAGCTCTAGCACAGATACGCAGTATTTT. Its protein product is CASSEDRDSSSTDTQYF.

V gene TRBV7-9 combines with J gene TRBJ2-6, with a tentative D call TRBD1 (5 bases). The germline gives CDR1 SEHNR, CDR2 FQNEAQ (reference sequence). The ends were cut back, 8 bases at V and 4 bases at J, with 18 bases in the middle. CDR3 length: 16 amino acids. The DNA for the CDR3 is TGTGCCAGCCGCCGCCTTGGGGCGAACGGGGCCAACGTCCTGACTTTC. It is translated as CASRRLGANGANVLTF.

V usage is TRBV6-5 and J usage is TRBJ2-7; 12 bases are shared with TRBD1. The CDR3 consists of 17 residues. After removal of 3 bases from V and 7 bases from J, the junction contained 13 bases not matched to a gene. From germline, CDR1 is MNHEY and CDR2 SVGAGI. The CDR3 is CASSYMGRDRGPGEQYF. In DNA, the CDR3 is TGTGCCAGCAGTTATATGGGCCGGGACAGGGGGCCGGGGGAGCAGTACTTC.

CDR3 sequence: CASSYLADHTDTQYF. CDR3 DNA: TGTGCCAGCAGCTACCTAGCGGATCACACAGATACGCAGTATTTT. The chain combines TRBV9 with TRBJ2-3, with 7 bases matching TRBD2. CDR3 length: 15 residues. Trimming removed 4 bases from V and 2 bases from J; junction bases left unmatched: 7. The germline CDR1 and CDR2 sequences are SGDLS and YYNGEE.

This clonotype appeared a single time. This chain uses TRBV10-3 with TRBJ2-2; perhaps TRBD1 as D (6 bases). The CDR3 extends over 14 amino acids. The V gene's germline CDR1 is ENHRY and CDR2 SYGVKD. V dropped 10 bases and J dropped 0 bases, with 12 bases sitting between them. CDR3 DNA: TGTGCCACCCCAGGGGATTCGAACACCGGGGAGCTGTTTTTT. This encodes CATPGDSNTGELFF.

This clonotype was recorded a few times. The J gene is TRBJ2-1, the V gene TRBV9; 9 bases match TRBD2. The CDR3 spans 16 residues. Germline loops: CDR1 SGDLS, CDR2 YYNGEE. Germline trimming cut 6 bases from V and 2 bases from J; bases unmatched to any gene: 9. The CDR3 DNA is TGTGCCAGCACCCAATTAGCGGGAGCCGCCTACAATGAGCAGTTCTTC. Its translation is CASTQLAGAAYNEQFF.

The gene calls are TRBV9 and TRBJ2-6, with a tentative D call TRBD2 (6 bases). V shed 1 base and J shed 0 bases, with 14 bases lying between them. Germline assignment: CDR1 SGDLS and CDR2 YYNGEE. The CDR3 runs 18 residues. DNA for the CDR3: TGTGCCAGCAGCGTAAGGGACTCTCGGCTCTCTGGGGCCAACGTCCTGACTTTC. It is translated as CASSVRDSRLSGANVLTF.